This entry features one TCR beta chain sequence. The antigen is not known. This sample is part of a study of shared clonotypes between healthy human individuals. Only Caucasian adults living in Nashville, Tennessee served as donors. Method: immunoSEQ multiplex PCR; TCRdb's copy keeps in-frame clones and lacks some. The sample lists some 2,500,000 clones, roughly 93% seen once, with approximately 0.35% in the top ten. Study-wide points: The study found lower generation probabilities in non-shared clonotypes than in those shared by all four donors.

The CDR3 spans 12 residues. With 4 bases removed from V and 3 bases from J, the gap between germline ends came to 6 bases. In germline, CDR1 is MGHRA, CDR2 YSYEKL. Sequenced: naive CD4+ T cells from PBMCs. Subset: CD45RA+ positively selected. The gene calls are TRBV4-1 and TRBJ2-5; D gene uncertain. The origin of this receptor is a man in his late teens or twenties in good health. Some clones in this sample may be carry-over from other donors' samples. The CDR3 is CASSRTEETQYF. The DNA for the CDR3 is TGCGCCAGCAGCCGTACCGAAGAGACCCAGTACTTC.